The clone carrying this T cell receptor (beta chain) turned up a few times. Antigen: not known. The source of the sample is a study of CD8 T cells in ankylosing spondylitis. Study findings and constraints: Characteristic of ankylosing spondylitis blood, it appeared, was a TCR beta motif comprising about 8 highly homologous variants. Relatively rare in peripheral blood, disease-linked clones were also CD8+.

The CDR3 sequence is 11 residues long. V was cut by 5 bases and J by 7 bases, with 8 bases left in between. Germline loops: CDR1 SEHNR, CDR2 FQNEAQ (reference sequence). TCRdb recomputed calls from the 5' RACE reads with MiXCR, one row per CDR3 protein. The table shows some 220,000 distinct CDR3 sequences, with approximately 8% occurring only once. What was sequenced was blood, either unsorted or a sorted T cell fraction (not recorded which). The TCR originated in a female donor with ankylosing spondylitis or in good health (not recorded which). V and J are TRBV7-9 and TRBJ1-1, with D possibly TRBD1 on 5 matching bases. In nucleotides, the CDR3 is TGTGCCAGCAGCCCTCAGGGTGAAGCTTTCTTT. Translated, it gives CASSPQGEAFF.